This T cell receptor (beta chain) derives from a study of PD-L1 blockade in urothelial cancer. Across the whole study: When patients started atezolizumab in the mid-2010s, it was given at 1,200 mg intravenously every 3 weeks. Investigators checked blood 3 weeks (second dose) and 6 weeks after treatment start. Whole-study findings and limits: Durable-benefit patients showed greater tumor-associated blood clone expansion at 3 weeks.

Trimming cost V 5 bases and J 0 bases, with 14 bases left between them. The germline V gene encodes CDR1 SGHTA and CDR2 FQGTGA. The CDR3 consists of 16 residues. Points on this clone: Its antigen is currently unknown.

The authors spiked synthetic TCR analog templates into each PCR. Produced via immunoSEQ multiplex PCR; TCRdb's table is partial and in-frame only. This sample has about 74,000 clones, with 85% to 90% found just once. Time point reported: pretreatment peripheral blood. The sequenced sample was PBMCs, obtained around atezolizumab (anti-PD-L1) treatment. The TCR comes from a man aged 65 to 79 with urothelial cancer. The chain employs TRBV7-3 and TRBJ2-1; the D is unclear. The CDR3: CASSPWRRNSYNEQFF. As DNA, the CDR3 is TGTGCCAGCAGCCCGTGGCGGAGAAACTCCTACAATGAGCAGTTCTTC.